The table lists the clone carrying this T cell receptor (beta chain) with a count of one. These data belong to a study of blood T cell repertoires in COVID-19. For the study at large: Italy, Spain and the United States were the sources of the convalescent and acute COVID-19 samples.

Some clones are missing from TCRdb's copy, which holds only in-frame ones; the method was immunoSEQ multiplex PCR. The table shows about 97,000 clones, with around nine tenths occurring only once. This CDR3 spans 16 amino acids. The V end lost 5 bases, the J end lost 5 bases, and 21 bases lay between the germline ends. Germline CDR1 SGHVS, CDR2 FQNEAQ. The sample was peripheral blood. The chain uses TRBV7-8 and TRBJ1-2; weak D call: TRBD1 (6 bases). The sequence came from a human donor in a cohort sampled during active COVID-19. The CDR3, as DNA: TGTGCCAGCAGCAAGGGGGACGTCGGAGATTTTTATGGCTACACCTTC. Translating gives CASSKGDVGDFYGYTF.